Below, one T cell receptor (beta chain) is given with its context. Clones were sequenced by immunoSEQ multiplex PCR, and TCRdb holds only the in-frame ones, with some missing. The sample consists of roughly 1,500,000 clones, around 98.5% of them appearing once. The record originates from a study of shared clonotypes between healthy human individuals. This CDR3 is built from 15 residues. CDR1 and CDR2 (germline): MDHEN, SYDVKM. Trimming cost V 5 bases and J 5 bases; bases outside gene matches: 5. Sequencing was carried out using naive CD4+ T cells sorted from blood. Regarding subset: CD45RA+ positively selected. The genes are TRBV28 and TRBJ2-5, with 13 bases fitting TRBD2. The source is a man aged 30 to 45 in good health. The CDR3 bases are TGTGCCAGCAGTCTACAGACTAGCGGGGGGGAGACCCAGTACTTC. Protein product: CASSLQTSGGETQYF.